This T cell receptor beta chain appears in the sequencing data of a study of Ad26.COV2.S vaccination and SARS-CoV-2 variants. Study at large: Ad26.COV2.S arm of COV1001 included the donor.

Measured with immunoSEQ multiplex PCR; TCRdb has only the in-frame clones, and not every one. The sample includes around 300,000 clones, around 90% seen only once; the top ten take approximately 5%. The treatment denotes: 15 to 20 received Ad26.COV2.S at low or high dose, single or two shots; about five received placebo; per-sample allocation not given. After the first vaccine or placebo injection, samples were drawn on day 63. The V segment lost 10 bases and the J segment 9 bases; nucleotides outside the gene matches: 17. The length of the CDR3 is 15 residues. Germline CDR1 MGHRA, CDR2 YSYEKL. The receptor was isolated from a person between 18 and 60 years old who received the Ad26.COV2.S COVID-19 vaccine or a placebo. The chain combines TRBV4-1 with TRBJ2-1, with 8 bases identical to TRBD1. Source: peripheral blood, taken in a trial of Ad26.COV2.S vaccine versus placebo. DNA of the CDR3: TGCGCCACGAGGGTCGGACAGGGCCCCCAGCGTGAGCAGTTCTTC. It specifies CATRVGQGPQREQFF.